The rows below give T cell receptor beta chains drawn from one sample of a study of shared clonotypes between healthy human individuals. Some clones are missing from TCRdb's copy, which holds only in-frame ones; the method was immunoSEQ multiplex PCR. The sample lists roughly 1,800,000 clones; around 96% were seen once. Sequencing was carried out using naive CD8+ T cells sorted from blood. The receptors come from a young man in good health. Both conserved end residues are trimmed from each CDR3. For some rows the clone size is stated as once, few or many, or as a class when expanded; others skip it.

len,abundance,v_gene,j_gene,CDR3aa
12,once,TRBV29-1,TRBJ1-2,SVEKDGTGEGYT
14,NA,TRBV11-2,TRBJ2-7,ASSLALLALSYEQY
14,NA,TRBV2,TRBJ2-7,ASSPFSGGASYEQY
9,NA,TRBV30,TRBJ2-5,ALDRKVAQY
12,few,TRBV10-2,TRBJ1-1,ASSISGVGTEAF
13,NA,TRBV4-2,TRBJ2-1,ASSQQAGASNEQF
13,NA,TRBV5-1,TRBJ1-2,ASSLTDFSNYGYT
13,NA,TRBV13,TRBJ2-5,ASSQVKLGQETQY
11,NA,TRBV27,TRBJ2-7,ATWDSMWNEQY
13,once,TRBV7-7,TRBJ2-5,ASSLQASVRETQY
11,NA,TRBV27,TRBJ1-1,ASSLGWQGEAF
12,NA,TRBV4-3,TRBJ1-1,ASSAGLPNTEAF
13,NA,TRBV4-3,TRBJ2-5,ASSQDRWARETQY
17,NA,TRBV28,TRBJ2-7,ASSSPKLRDKGRPYEQY
12,NA,TRBV4-2,TRBJ1-2,ASSQIAANYGYT
14,NA,TRBV6-6,TRBJ1-1,ASSPYWFFRNTEAF
12,NA,TRBV4-1,TRBJ2-1,ASSQESWGNEQF
15,NA,TRBV4-1,TRBJ1-1,ASSQEEREMIRTEAF
12,NA,TRBV29-1,TRBJ2-1,SAFMLSAYNEQF
13,NA,TRBV14,TRBJ2-7,ASSPGTGSSYEQY
15,NA,TRBV9,TRBJ1-1,ASSLSGDQQGNTEAF
16,once,TRBV27,TRBJ2-1,ASSLFAGGLGGYNEQF
15,NA,TRBV4-1,TRBJ2-3,ASSHRAERELPDTQY
10,once,TRBV2,TRBJ1-5,ASSDLVQPQH
12,NA,TRBV6-5,TRBJ2-7,ASSSDWRTYEQY
12,NA,TRBV29-1,TRBJ1-3,SGRTFGASNTIY
11,NA,TRBV28,TRBJ1-2,ASSLTGSRGYT
12,NA,TRBV28,TRBJ2-3,ASSLDGSTDTQY
13,NA,TRBV28,TRBJ2-7,ASSSPGQGGYEQY
12,NA,TRBV19,TRBJ2-7,ASSFSSGIGEQY
10,NA,TRBV5-5,TRBJ2-7,ASSLIGYEQY
13,NA,TRBV7-2,TRBJ1-4,ASSLKSQGREKLF
14,NA,TRBV9,TRBJ2-1,ASSSLAGSLPNEQF
9,NA,TRBV12-2,TRBJ1-1,ASRLGSVAF
13,NA,TRBV27,TRBJ2-2,ASSLVLPNTGELF
17,once,TRBV28,TRBJ1-2,ASSSPRFIQIVPTGGYT
13,NA,TRBV6-5,TRBJ2-2,ASSQVRGAPGELF
12,NA,TRBV6-5,TRBJ1-1,ASSYLGGDTEAF
15,once,TRBV10-1,TRBJ2-7,ASSERRGIWVSYEQY
11,NA,TRBV11-2,TRBJ2-7,ASSLHASYEQY
14,once,TRBV9,TRBJ1-4,ASSPDRGLANEKLF
12,NA,TRBV9,TRBJ2-3,ASSFDLSTDTQY
15,NA,TRBV21-1,TRBJ1-5,ASSEAIMPDSNQPQH
11,few,TRBV7-2,TRBJ1-6,ASSLVGGPPLH
15,NA,TRBV27,TRBJ2-5,ASSLGLAGGNQETQY
13,NA,TRBV7-9,TRBJ1-1,ASSPPSGGDTEAF
12,NA,TRBV27,TRBJ2-6,ASTFGSGANVLT
15,NA,TRBV28,TRBJ2-3,ASSAHEGSTGEDTQY